This TCR beta chain appears in the sequencing data of a study of T cell repertoires in cytomegalovirus infection. Study-wide background: In the study, CMV epitopes included recently identified HLA-C-restricted and well-studied HLA-B-restricted ones.

To note about this clonotype: Its antigen is currently unknown.

Trimming shortened V by 6 bases and J by 6 bases, and 12 bases separated the two germline ends. This CDR3 comprises 13 residues. CDR1 is MNHEY and CDR2 is SMNVEV in the germline V gene (reference sequence). Study-wide findings and caveats: HLA-C-restricted CMV clonotypes gave the most frequent clonotype in two of eight donors.

One entry per CDR3 protein, called by TCRdb with MiXCR from the reads. The data show about 830,000 distinct CDR3 sequences, roughly 33% seen once. The source was cultured CD8+ T cells from PBMCs, collected from culture after CMV antigen stimulation. The chain combines TRBV27 with TRBJ2-4, with D tentatively TRBD1 (6 bases). This TCR was recovered from a human donor in good health (CMV status not recorded). Some clones in this sample may be carry-over from other donors' samples. CDR3 DNA sequence: TGTGCCAGCAGCTCAGACAGGAGAAACATTCAGTACTTC. Translating gives CASSSDRRNIQYF.